A single sample gave rise to the 31 T cell receptor beta chains below, sequenced in a study of T cell responses to AZD1222 COVID-19 vaccine (dated by TCRdb to the early 2020s). Library generation was performed with the immunoSEQ multiplex PCR assay. What TCRdb holds here is the immuneACCESS table cut down to in-frame rearrangements. Part of the clones is not present; checked against another copy, under half of the missing clones reflect an unresolved V gene, and the others are unexplained. In this sample the table shows about 150,000 clones, 92% of which occur a single time. The ten largest clones add up to roughly 2.2% of the sample. The sample's time point, from its label and the paper: baseline before first vaccination. The specimen comprised peripheral blood, sampled on day 0 of AZD1222 vaccination. The receptor source for this set is an adult in good health.

This clone was counted once. This sequence joins TRBV6-1 and TRBJ2-3; D possibly corresponds to TRBD1 (6 bases). Germline values: CDR1 MNHNS, CDR2 SASEGT. The CDR3 sequence is 19 residues long. V dropped 0 bases and J dropped 0 bases, with 19 bases sitting between them. CDR3 nucleotides: TGTGCCAGCAGTGAAGCGGGCGGCAGGGCAGGGGTAAGCACAGATACGCAGTATTTT. It encodes CASSEAGGRAGVSTDTQYF.

The chain has TRBV21-1 and TRBJ2-3; TRBD1 reflects the table's D call only, with no check against the DNA. TRBV21-1 is a listed pseudogene. This CDR3 comprises 18 residues. CDR3 sequence reads: CASSKAGTATFFTDTQYF. CDR3 bases: TGTGCCAGCAGCAAAGCTGGGACAGCCACCTTCTTCACAGATACGCAGTATTTT.

This chain connects TRBV7-2 to TRBJ2-2; 14 bases match TRBD2. In germline, CDR1 is SGHTA, CDR2 FQGNSA. The CDR3 totals 17 residues. V shed 5 bases and J 7 bases; nucleotides not matched to a gene: 9. CDR3 DNA: TGTGCCAGCAGCCCCCGGGGACTAGCGGGGGAAAGCGGGGAGCTGTTTTTT. Protein: CASSPRGLAGESGELFF.

This clone appeared once. The DNA for the CDR3 is TGTGCCAGCAGCTTAACACAGGCCTCATCACCCCTCCACTTT. This sequence encodes CASSLTQASSPLHF. The chain links TRBV7-3 to TRBJ1-6; possible D gene TRBD1, 5 bases. Trimming removed 0 bases at V and 10 bases at J, with 10 bases between. This CDR3 comprises 14 residues. Germline CDR1 SGHTA, CDR2 FQGTGA.

In this sample, this clone turned up once. The chain links TRBV10-1 to TRBJ2-7; a possible D gene is TRBD1 (5 bases). V was shortened by 8 bases and J by 1 base, with 12 bases between the two germline ends. Germline assignment: CDR1 WNHNN and CDR2 SYGVQD (reference sequence). This CDR3 contains 13 residues. CDR3 coding DNA: TGCGCCAGCTCGAAGGGGCAGTCCTACGAGCAGTACTTC. Translated, it gives CASSKGQSYEQYF.

This chain links TRBV30 with TRBJ2-5; D is tentatively TRBD1 or TRBD2 (5 bases each). The CDR3 totals 13 residues. V lost 6 bases, J lost 0 bases, and 11 bases lay in between. Germline CDR1 is GTSNPN and CDR2 is SVGIG (reference sequence). The CDR3 coding sequence is TGTGCCTGTCTAGGGACGGACCAAGAGACCCAGTACTTC. It codes for CACLGTDQETQYF.

The V call is TRBV2, the J call TRBJ1-6; D unclear. This CDR3 contains 12 residues. The germline V gene has CDR1 SNHLY and CDR2 FYNNEI. The germline V and J ends were trimmed by 4 bases and 7 bases, with 5 bases remaining between them. The CDR3 is CASSGGNSPLHF. CDR3 bases: TGTGCCAGCAGTGGGGGAAATTCACCCCTCCACTTT.

CDR3 sequence reads: CASTTGGTQETQYF. Written as DNA, the CDR3 is TGTGCCAGCACCACGGGTGGCACTCAAGAGACCCAGTACTTC. This chain links TRBV6-6 with TRBJ2-5, with D unresolved. Trimming removed 7 bases at V and 2 bases at J, with 14 bases between. The length of the CDR3 is 14 residues. CDR1 MNHNY and CDR2 SVGAGI come from the germline V gene (reference sequence).

The chain couples TRBV12-3 or TRBV12-4 to TRBJ1-6; D is ambiguous. The CDR3 spans 13 residues. V was shortened by 1 base and J by 3 bases, with 1 base between the two germline ends. CDR3 in DNA: TGTGCCAGCAGTTTAGGCTATAATTCACCCCTCCACTTT. The encoded protein is CASSLGYNSPLHF.

This chain connects TRBV4-1 to TRBJ1-1; 8 bases match TRBD1. The CDR3 loop spans 15 amino acids. V lost 2 bases to trimming and J lost 9 bases; unmatched junction nucleotides: 11. Germline V gives CDR1 MGHRA, CDR2 YSYEKL. The CDR3 here is CASSQFGTGNWQAFF. DNA for the CDR3: TGCGCCAGCAGCCAATTCGGGACAGGCAACTGGCAAGCTTTCTTT.

This chain uses TRBV9 with TRBJ1-3, with a weak D call TRBD1 (5 bases). CDR3 length equals 15 residues. With 0 bases removed from V and 2 bases from J, the gap between germline ends came to 9 bases. Germline CDR1 SGDLS, CDR2 YYNGEE. The CDR3: CASSVGTGPGNTIYF. In DNA form, the CDR3 reads TGTGCCAGCAGCGTAGGAACAGGACCTGGAAACACCATATATTTT. The variable domain in full, completed from reference TRBV9 and TRBJ1-3, reads DSGVTQTPKHLITATGQRVTLRCSPRSGDLSVYWYQQSLDQGLQFLIQYYNGEERAKGNILERFSAQQFPDLHSELNLSSLELGDSALYFCASSVGTGPGNTIYFGEGSWLTVV.

The rearrangement uses TRBV9 and TRBJ2-7; no firm D call. Trimming removed 0 bases at V and 2 bases at J, with 12 bases between. The CDR3 is 15 amino acids. CDR1 SGDLS and CDR2 YYNGEE come from the germline V gene. The CDR3 loop is CASSVGSLGTYEQYF. The CDR3 bases are TGTGCCAGCAGCGTAGGATCTTTAGGGACCTACGAGCAGTACTTC.

This clone was seen once. The chain joins TRBV28 to TRBJ2-3; TRBD1 or TRBD2 may be the D gene (5 bases each). This CDR3 has 14 residues. The V end lost 3 bases, the J end lost 4 bases, and 11 bases lay between the germline ends. The germline V gene has CDR1 MDHEN and CDR2 SYDVKM. CDR3 in DNA: TGTGCCAGCAGTTTTGGTCAGGGAGCAGATACGCAGTATTTT. Its translation: CASSFGQGADTQYF.

The genes are TRBV7-3 and TRBJ2-1; 12 bases line up with TRBD2. The CDR3 sequence is 15 residues long. Germline-derived CDR1 and CDR2 are SGHTA and FQGTGA. V was pared by 7 bases and J by 6 bases, with 7 bases of the junction left unmatched. In DNA, the CDR3 is TGTGCCAGCACCACACTAGCGGGAGGTTTCAATGAGCAGTTCTTC. Translation: CASTTLAGGFNEQFF.

This chain links TRBV4-1 with TRBJ2-1; maybe TRBD1 (5 bases). V was clipped by 5 bases and J by 0 bases, with 17 bases between them. Germline V gene sequence: CDR1 MGHRA, CDR2 YSYEKL. CDR3 length: 17 amino acids. The CDR3 here is CASSSPRARDSYNEQFF. DNA of the CDR3: TGCGCCAGCAGCTCTCCCAGGGCCAGGGACTCCTACAATGAGCAGTTCTTC.

The genes are TRBV29-1 and TRBJ2-2; the match to TRBD2 covers 8 bases. CDR3 length: 16 amino acids. Germline V gene data show CDR1 as SQVTM and CDR2 as ANQGSEA. Germline trimming cut 3 bases from V and 7 bases from J; bases unmatched to any gene: 13. The CDR3 is CSVDLRTSSLGGELFF. In DNA, the CDR3 is TGCAGCGTTGACCTCCGGACTAGCTCCTTAGGCGGGGAGCTGTTTTTT.

The chain joins TRBV5-1 to TRBJ1-2; D is ambiguous. Per germline, CDR1 SGHRS and CDR2 YFSETQ. The CDR3 totals 12 residues. Trimming cost V 0 bases and J 8 bases, with 8 bases left between them. The CDR3 DNA follows: TGCGCCAGCAGCTTGGAAGGGCAAGGCTACACCTTC. It is translated as CASSLEGQGYTF.

This clone was recorded once. The rearrangement uses TRBV30 and TRBJ2-7; 10 bases match TRBD2. This CDR3 has 16 amino acids. Germline values: CDR1 GTSNPN, CDR2 SVGIG (reference sequence). The J segment lost 2 bases and the V segment lost 5 bases, leaving 12 bases of the junction unmatched. The chain's CDR3 is CAWASLLAGEPYEQYF. The CDR3 DNA sequence: TGTGCCTGGGCCTCCCTTCTAGCGGGAGAACCCTACGAGCAGTACTTC. Combining the CDR3 with reference TRBV30 and TRBJ2-7 gives the whole variable domain SQTIHQWPATLVQPVGSPLSLECTVEGTSNPNLYWYRQAAGRGLQLLFYSVGIGQISSEVPQNLSASRPQDRQFILSSKKLLLSDSGFYLCAWASLLAGEPYEQYFGPGTRLTVT.

V gene TRBV7-3 combines with J gene TRBJ1-6; TRBD1 agrees at 7 bases. Germline V gene lookup returns CDR1 SGHTA and CDR2 FQGTGA. J was trimmed by 9 bases and V by 1 base; bases with no gene match: 6. CDR3 length: 15 residues. CDR3: CASSLKQGSGSPLHF. The DNA for the CDR3 is TGTGCCAGCAGCTTAAAACAGGGGAGTGGTTCACCCCTCCACTTT.

This clone appeared a single time. The chain joins TRBV7-9 to TRBJ2-3; 7 positions match TRBD2. The trim removed 5 bases at V and 2 bases at J, leaving 4 bases unmatched. The CDR3 length is 14 residues. Germline V CDR1 and CDR2: SEHNR, FQNEAQ (reference sequence). Here the CDR3 reads CASSQAGYTDTQYF. The CDR3 DNA is TGTGCCAGCAGCCAAGCGGGGTACACAGATACGCAGTATTTT.

The gene calls are TRBV11-2 and TRBJ1-1, with D possibly TRBD1 on 5 matching bases. Germline loops: CDR1 SGHAT, CDR2 FQNNGV. V was shortened by 5 bases and J by 7 bases, with 17 bases between the two germline ends. The CDR3 is 14 amino acids. In DNA form, the CDR3 reads TGTGCCAGCAGCCCCCGGGACGGACGTTTTGAAGCTTTCTTT. This translates into CASSPRDGRFEAFF.

This chain links TRBV10-3 with TRBJ2-2; D tentatively reads TRBD1 or TRBD2 (5 bases each). Germline loops: CDR1 ENHRY, CDR2 SYGVKD. The V end lost 1 base, the J end lost 6 bases, and 12 bases lay between the germline ends. This CDR3 comprises 15 residues. The DNA of the CDR3 is TGTGCCATCAGTGAGTTTGAGGGGTCGTCCGGGGAGCTGTTTTTT. Translating it yields CAISEFEGSSGELFF.

The chain is built from TRBV7-8 and TRBJ2-3; possible D gene TRBD2, 6 bases. Germline V gene sequence: CDR1 SGHVS, CDR2 FQNEAQ. CDR3 length: 17 amino acids. Trimming pared 7 bases from V and 0 bases from J, leaving 20 bases between. CDR3 protein: CASNPLGTSSSTDTQYF. The CDR3 DNA follows: TGTGCCAGCAACCCCCTGGGAACTAGCAGTAGCACAGATACGCAGTATTTT.

The DNA of the CDR3 is TGTGCCAGCAGCTTGGAGCGGGGGGGCCTGGAGACCCAGTACTTC. This codes for CASSLERGGLETQYF. The chain carries TRBV5-6 and TRBJ2-5; TRBD2 matches 10 bases. The CDR3 is 15 amino acids. The germline gives CDR1 SGHDT, CDR2 YYEEEE. With 0 bases clipped from V and 5 bases from J, the junction kept 4 bases outside the gene matches.

The chain couples TRBV5-1 to TRBJ1-3; 10 bases are shared with TRBD1. This CDR3 is 16 amino acids long. Germline CDR1 SGHRS, CDR2 YFSETQ. The V and J ends lost 3 bases and 2 bases, in that order; junction bases with no gene match: 5. This chain's CDR3 is CASSWSGTGAGNTIYF. The CDR3 DNA sequence: TGCGCCAGCAGCTGGTCCGGGACAGGGGCTGGAAACACCATATATTTT. The full variable domain, in which reference TRBV5-1 and TRBJ1-3 provide the parts outside the CDR3, is KAGVTQTPRYLIKTRGQQVTLSCSPISGHRSVSWYQQTPGQGLQFLFEYFSETQRNKGNFPGRFSGRQFSNSRSEMNVSTLELGDSALYLCASSWSGTGAGNTIYFGEGSWLTVV.

The chain is built from TRBV7-2 and TRBJ1-5, with D tentatively TRBD1 (6 bases). Germline lookup yields CDR1 SGHTA and CDR2 FQGNSA. This CDR3 comprises 16 residues. Deletions cut 8 bases from V and 4 bases from J, with 21 bases between. CDR3 sequence reads: CASSPGALPWNQPQHF. The DNA for the CDR3 is TGTGCCAGCTCCCCGGGGGCCCTCCCGTGGAATCAGCCCCAGCATTTT.

The gene calls are TRBV9 and TRBJ1-1; D possibly corresponds to TRBD1 (5 bases). Looked up from germline, CDR1 is SGDLS and CDR2 is YYNGEE. Trimming left V 4 bases short and J 4 bases short, with 17 bases between. There are 15 residues in the CDR3. The CDR3 coding sequence is TGTGCCAGCAGCATTGGGACGGGGGGGACCACTGAAGCTTTCTTT. This encodes CASSIGTGGTTEAFF.

The chain carries TRBV7-2 and TRBJ1-5; D is unclear. This CDR3 spans 15 amino acids. The V end lost 5 bases, the J end lost 0 bases, and 11 bases lay between the germline ends. Germline CDR1 reads SGHTA; CDR2 reads FQGNSA. The CDR3 region has the DNA TGTGCCAGCAGCCTTGACATGAATAGCAATCAGCCCCAGCATTTT. Residues: CASSLDMNSNQPQHF.

The V and J genes are TRBV30 and TRBJ2-2, with 9 nucleotides matching TRBD1. Germline V gene sequence: CDR1 GTSNPN, CDR2 SVGIG (reference sequence). The J segment lost 7 bases and the V segment lost 7 bases, leaving 10 bases of the junction unmatched. There are 14 residues in the CDR3. The CDR3 DNA reads TGTGCCTCCTCCGGGACAGGGTTGGGCGGGGAGCTGTTTTTT. Amino acids: CASSGTGLGGELFF.

This clone showed up just once. The chain employs TRBV5-6 and TRBJ2-1, with D perhaps TRBD2 (7 bases). Trimming took 2 bases from V and 3 from J, leaving 12 bases between them. Germline V gene sequence: CDR1 SGHDT, CDR2 YYEEEE. The CDR3 sequence is 15 residues long. The CDR3 nucleotides are TGTGCCAGCAGCTTTTGGGGGGGCAACTACAATGAGCAGTTCTTC. Residues: CASSFWGGNYNEQFF.

The CDR3, as DNA: TGTGCCAGCAGTGAAAAAGATGGCTATAATTCACCCCTCCACTTT. Translated: CASSEKDGYNSPLHF. The V and J genes are TRBV6-1 and TRBJ1-6; D is undetermined. The CDR3 is made up of 15 amino acids. Per the germline V gene, CDR1 is MNHNS and CDR2 is SASEGT. The V gene lost 2 bases and the J gene lost 3 bases, with 8 bases spanning the gap.